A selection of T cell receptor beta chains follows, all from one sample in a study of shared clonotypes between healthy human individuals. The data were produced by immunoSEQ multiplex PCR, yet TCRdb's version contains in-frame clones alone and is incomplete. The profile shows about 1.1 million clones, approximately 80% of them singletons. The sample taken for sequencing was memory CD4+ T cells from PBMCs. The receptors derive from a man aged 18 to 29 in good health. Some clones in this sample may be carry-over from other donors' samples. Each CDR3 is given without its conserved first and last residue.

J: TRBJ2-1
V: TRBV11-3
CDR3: ASSPGGGRSADYNEQF

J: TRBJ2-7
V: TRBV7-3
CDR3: ASSLIGVGIHEQY

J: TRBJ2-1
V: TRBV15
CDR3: ATSRTNPGQGAYNEQF

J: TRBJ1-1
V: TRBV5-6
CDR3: ASTKDEGVNTEAF

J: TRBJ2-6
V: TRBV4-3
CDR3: ASSPRTETTGANVLT

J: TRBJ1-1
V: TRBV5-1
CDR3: ASSLLGVDTEAF

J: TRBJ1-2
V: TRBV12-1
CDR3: ASSPGQSNYGYT

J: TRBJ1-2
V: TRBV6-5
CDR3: ASSYSILGYYGYT

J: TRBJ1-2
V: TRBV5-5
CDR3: ASSLFPGNYGYT

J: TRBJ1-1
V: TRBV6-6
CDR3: ASSYSGRTLEAF

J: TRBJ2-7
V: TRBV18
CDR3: ASSPGLAGLEQY

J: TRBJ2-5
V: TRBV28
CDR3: ASSPRGLARTQY

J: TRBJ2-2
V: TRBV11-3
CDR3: ASSREGTGELF

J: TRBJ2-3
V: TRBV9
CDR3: ASSVYPGSTDTQY

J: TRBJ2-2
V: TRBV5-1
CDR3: ASSLVVSVNTGELF

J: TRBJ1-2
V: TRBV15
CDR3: ATSSDGALYGYT

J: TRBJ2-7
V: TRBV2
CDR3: ASSASGYEQY

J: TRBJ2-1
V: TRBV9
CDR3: ASTRPPGNEQF

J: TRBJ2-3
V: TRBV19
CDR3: ASSTGQGATDTQY

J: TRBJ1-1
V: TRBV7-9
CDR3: ASSPRSGQGNTEAF

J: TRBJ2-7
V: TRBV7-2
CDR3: ASSPQVIYEQY

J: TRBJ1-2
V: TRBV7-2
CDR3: ASSLATGATYGYT

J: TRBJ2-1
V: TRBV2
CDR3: ASSGQYYNEQF

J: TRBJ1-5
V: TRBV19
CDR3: ASSRQGRWQPQH

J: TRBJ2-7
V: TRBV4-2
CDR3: ASSQGASGAYEQY

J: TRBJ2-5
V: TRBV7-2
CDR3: ASSRTRGETQY

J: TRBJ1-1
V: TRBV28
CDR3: ASRPSTGWNTEAF

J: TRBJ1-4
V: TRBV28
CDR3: ASTLRGELF

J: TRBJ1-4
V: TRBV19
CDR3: ASSRKPGQGSEKLF